Sequencing of this TCR beta chain was carried out in a study of blood T cell repertoires in COVID-19. V lost 5 bases, J lost 3 bases, and 6 bases lay in between. CDR1 is SGHRS and CDR2 is YFSETQ in the germline V gene. The CDR3 consists of 12 residues. The repertoire was sequenced with immunoSEQ multiplex PCR; TCRdb's copy has only in-frame clones and lacks some. The table records just under 60,000 clones, roughly 84% of them present only once. V gene TRBV5-1 combines with J gene TRBJ2-1, with a tentative D call TRBD2 (5 bases). Sequenced sample: peripheral blood. The TCR sequence derives from a man older than 75 with COVID-19, enrolled during active disease. The DNA for the CDR3 is TGCGCCAGCAGGGAGGACTACAATGAGCAGTTCTTC. It specifies CASREDYNEQFF.